This entry lists 15 T cell receptor beta chains sequenced from one sample in a study of technical replicates of blood from several donors. The assay was immunoSEQ multiplex PCR, and TCRdb's table has in-frame clones only and misses some. The table includes roughly 67,000 clones, about 98% detected once. The sequencing input was T cells isolated from PBMCs. The source is a human donor in good health.

DNA for the CDR3: TGTGCCAGCAGCTTAACCTCGCAAACGGACAGGCTACTCACCGGGGAGCTGTTTTTT. Amino acid sequence: CASSLTSQTDRLLTGELFF. The gene calls are TRBV7-9 and TRBJ2-2; 7 bases are shared with TRBD1. J was trimmed by 4 bases and V by 2 bases; bases with no gene match: 16. The CDR3 consists of 19 residues. Germline-derived CDR1 and CDR2 are SEHNR and FQNEAQ (reference sequence). The full variable domain, completed using reference TRBV7-9 and TRBJ2-2, is DTGVSQNPRHKITKRGQNVTFRCDPISEHNRLYWYRQTLGQGPEFLTYFQNEAQLEKSRLLSDRFSAERPKGSFSTLEIQRTEQGDSAMYLCASSLTSQTDRLLTGELFFGEGSRLTVL.

The chain combines TRBV9 with TRBJ1-2; D is perhaps TRBD1 (6 bases). The germline V and J ends were trimmed by 3 bases and 4 bases, with 22 bases remaining between them. The germline V gene has CDR1 SGDLS and CDR2 YYNGEE. This CDR3 is built from 17 residues. The CDR3 DNA reads TGTGCCAGCAGCGAGGACCCGATACAGGGTCTCGGCTATGGCTACACCTTC. This sequence encodes CASSEDPIQGLGYGYTF.

This chain connects TRBV27 to TRBJ2-7; tentative D call: TRBD2 (5 bases). Germline lookup yields CDR1 MNHEY and CDR2 SMNVEV (reference sequence). The V gene lost 6 bases and the J gene lost 1 base, with 13 bases spanning the gap. The CDR3 has 14 amino acids. The CDR3 sequence: CASRLGMASYEQYF. The CDR3 DNA sequence: TGTGCCAGCAGACTAGGAATGGCTTCCTACGAGCAGTACTTC.

The chain couples TRBV7-9 to TRBJ1-1, with D unclear. The V end lost 5 bases, the J end lost 3 bases, and 10 bases lay between the germline ends. Germline assignment: CDR1 SEHNR and CDR2 FQNEAQ (reference sequence). The CDR3 is 13 amino acids. CDR3 DNA: TGTGCCAGCAGCCTGCGACTTGACACTGAAGCTTTCTTT. It translates to CASSLRLDTEAFF.

This chain joins TRBV6-1 and TRBJ1-5; 7 bases fit TRBD1. CDR1 and CDR2 (germline): MNHNS, SASEGT. The CDR3 spans 15 residues. The V segment lost 5 bases and the J segment 6 bases; nucleotides outside the gene matches: 10. The CDR3 reads CASSPPTGWLQPQHF. In DNA, the CDR3 is TGTGCCAGCAGTCCACCGACAGGGTGGCTTCAGCCCCAGCATTTT.

The chain couples TRBV28 to TRBJ1-2; no definite D call. Germline CDR1 reads MDHEN; CDR2 reads SYDVKM. V lost 8 bases to trimming and J lost 6 bases, with 16 bases between them. This CDR3 contains 13 residues. The CDR3 is CASSVQVRNGYTF. As DNA, the CDR3 is TGTGCCAGCTCCGTCCAGGTCCGAAATGGCTACACCTTC.

This chain joins TRBV10-1 and TRBJ2-3; D unclear. The V end was cut by 6 bases, the J end by 6 bases, with 13 bases between. Germline V CDR1 and CDR2: WNHNN, SYGVQD (reference sequence). The CDR3 runs 13 residues. The CDR3 here is CASSLTEVDTQYF. CDR3 in DNA: TGCGCCAGCAGCTTAACTGAGGTGGATACGCAGTATTTT.

V and J are TRBV13 and TRBJ1-1; possible D gene TRBD1, 6 bases. Germline V gene sequence: CDR1 PRHDT, CDR2 FYEKMQ (reference sequence). V lost 5 bases and J 6 bases, leaving 16 bases between the germline ends. This CDR3 is built from 14 residues. CDR3 nucleotide sequence: TGTGCCAGCAGCCCCTCCGGGGGGGCGGCTGAAGCTTTCTTT. This translates into CASSPSGGAAEAFF.

The V gene is TRBV15, the J gene TRBJ2-1, with 14 nucleotides matching TRBD2. V lost 1 base and J lost 7; bases outside the gene matches: 12. The CDR3 loop spans 19 amino acids. CDR1 is LNHNV, CDR2 YYDKDF, per germline (reference sequence). The CDR3 loop reads CATSRVTPRLAGGGNEQFF. CDR3 coding DNA: TGTGCCACCAGCAGAGTAACCCCCCGACTAGCGGGAGGGGGAAATGAGCAGTTCTTC.

J is TRBJ2-2 and V is TRBV7-8; no clear D. The V and J ends lost 9 bases and 3 bases respectively, with 8 bases between them. The CDR3 is 12 amino acids. The germline gives CDR1 SGHVS, CDR2 FQNEAQ. The CDR3 spells CARVADTGELFF. The DNA for the CDR3 is TGTGCCAGGGTGGCGGACACCGGGGAGCTGTTTTTT.

The rearrangement joins TRBV6-4 to TRBJ2-5, with TRBD1 identical over 10 bases. Germline V gene sequence: CDR1 MRHNA, CDR2 SNTAGT. This CDR3 spans 13 amino acids. V dropped 6 bases and J dropped 4; count of bases not matched to a gene: 2. The CDR3 nucleotides are TGTGCCAGCAGCAGGGACAGGGGAGAGACCCAGTACTTC. This codes for CASSRDRGETQYF.

The rearrangement joins TRBV15 to TRBJ2-1; D is unresolved. The CDR3 has 16 residues. V was clipped by 7 bases and J by 1 base, with 17 bases between them. Germline CDR1 reads LNHNV; CDR2 reads YYDKDF (reference sequence). DNA of the CDR3: TGTGCCACCATGGAGACCGAACTTATATCCTACAATGAGCAGTTCTTC. Encoded protein: CATMETELISYNEQFF.

The V and J genes are TRBV5-5 and TRBJ2-3, with 11 bases matching TRBD1. The CDR3 runs to 19 residues. The germline gives CDR1 SGHKS, CDR2 YYEKEE (reference sequence). V gave up 4 bases and J gave up 4 bases; unmatched junction bases: 17. This chain's CDR3 is CASSGYGQGAVGGPDTQYF. For the CDR3, the DNA is TGTGCCAGCAGCGGTTACGGACAGGGGGCTGTAGGAGGGCCAGATACGCAGTATTTT.

The J gene is TRBJ2-2, the V gene TRBV7-9, with 9 bases matching TRBD2. This CDR3 is 16 amino acids long. V shed 4 bases and J 7 bases; nucleotides not matched to a gene: 10. CDR1 is SEHNR, CDR2 FQNEAQ, per germline (reference sequence). The CDR3 protein is CASSSGSSGSNGELFF. The CDR3 nucleotides read TGTGCCAGCAGCTCGGGGAGTAGCGGGAGTAACGGGGAGCTGTTTTTT.

The chain is built from TRBV5-4 and TRBJ1-1; D perhaps matches TRBD1 (6 bases). V was clipped by 0 bases and J by 7 bases, with 16 bases between them. CDR1 SGHNT and CDR2 YYREEE come from the germline V gene (reference sequence). The CDR3 is made up of 15 amino acids. DNA of the CDR3: TGTGCCAGCAGCTTGGCCCAGTACAGGGCGAGTGAAGCTTTCTTT. Its translation: CASSLAQYRASEAFF.